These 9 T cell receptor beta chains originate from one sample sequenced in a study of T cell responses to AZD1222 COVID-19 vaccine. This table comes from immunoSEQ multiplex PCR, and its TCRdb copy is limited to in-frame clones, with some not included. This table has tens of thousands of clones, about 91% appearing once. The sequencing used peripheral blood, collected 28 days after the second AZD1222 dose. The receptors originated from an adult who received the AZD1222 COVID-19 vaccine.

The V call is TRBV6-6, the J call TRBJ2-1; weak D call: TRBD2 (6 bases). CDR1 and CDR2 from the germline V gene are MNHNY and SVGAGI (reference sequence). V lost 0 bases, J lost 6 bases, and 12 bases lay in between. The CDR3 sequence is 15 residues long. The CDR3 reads CASSYSDTGGNEQFF. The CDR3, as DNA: TGTGCCAGCAGTTACTCGGACACCGGGGGCAATGAGCAGTTCTTC.

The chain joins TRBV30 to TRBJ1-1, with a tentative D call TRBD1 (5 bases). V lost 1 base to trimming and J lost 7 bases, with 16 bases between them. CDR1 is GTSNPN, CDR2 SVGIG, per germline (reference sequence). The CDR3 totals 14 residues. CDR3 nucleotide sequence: TGTGCCTGGAGTGAAGCAGGGAGGGGCGGTGAAGCTTTCTTT. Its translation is CAWSEAGRGGEAFF. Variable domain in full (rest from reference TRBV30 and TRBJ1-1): SQTIHQWPATLVQPVGSPLSLECTVEGTSNPNLYWYRQAAGRGLQLLFYSVGIGQISSEVPQNLSASRPQDRQFILSSKKLLLSDSGFYLCAWSEAGRGGEAFFGQGTRLTVV.

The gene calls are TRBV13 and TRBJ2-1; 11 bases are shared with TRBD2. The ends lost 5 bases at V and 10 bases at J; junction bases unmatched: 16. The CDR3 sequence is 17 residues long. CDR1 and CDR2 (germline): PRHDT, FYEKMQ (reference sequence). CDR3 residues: CASSRRQTSGVTKEQFF. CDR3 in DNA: TGTGCCAGCAGCCGCCGCCAGACTAGCGGGGTTACCAAAGAGCAGTTCTTC.

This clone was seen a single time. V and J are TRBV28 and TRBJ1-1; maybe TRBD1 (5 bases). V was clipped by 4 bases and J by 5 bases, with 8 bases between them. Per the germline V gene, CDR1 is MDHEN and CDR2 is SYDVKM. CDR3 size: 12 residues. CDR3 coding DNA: TGTGCCAGCAGTTCGGGACTTACTGAAGCTTTCTTT. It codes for CASSSGLTEAFF. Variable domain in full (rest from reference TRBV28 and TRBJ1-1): DVKVTQSSRYLVKRTGEKVFLECVQDMDHENMFWYRQDPGLGLRLIYFSYDVKMKEKGDIPEGYSVSREKKERFSLILESASTNQTSMYLCASSSGLTEAFFGQGTRLTVV.

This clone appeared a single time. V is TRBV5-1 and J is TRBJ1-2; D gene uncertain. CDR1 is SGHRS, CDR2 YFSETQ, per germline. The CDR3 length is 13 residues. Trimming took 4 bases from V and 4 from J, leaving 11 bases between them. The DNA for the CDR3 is TGCGCCAGCAGCCTGGACGGACGCTATGGCTACACCTTC. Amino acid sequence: CASSLDGRYGYTF.

In nucleotides, the CDR3 is TGTGCCAGCAGCCAATCATCGACAGGGGGACAAGAGACCCAGTACTTC. Translating gives CASSQSSTGGQETQYF. The chain links TRBV4-2 to TRBJ2-5; 9 nucleotides agree with TRBD1. Germline trimming cut 2 bases from V and 2 bases from J; bases unmatched to any gene: 6. Germline V gene sequence: CDR1 LGHNA, CDR2 YNFKEQ. The CDR3 is 16 amino acids.

In nucleotides, the CDR3 is TGTGCCAGTGGCCCCTATGGCTACACCTTC. This codes for CASGPYGYTF. The chain has TRBV19 and TRBJ1-2; no clear D. CDR1 is LNHDA, CDR2 SQIVND, per germline (reference sequence). The V and J ends lost 8 bases and 4 bases respectively, with 5 bases between them. This CDR3 has 10 residues.

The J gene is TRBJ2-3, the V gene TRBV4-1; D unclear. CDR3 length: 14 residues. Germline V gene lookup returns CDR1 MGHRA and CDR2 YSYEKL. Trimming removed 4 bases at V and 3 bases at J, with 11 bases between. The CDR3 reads CASSPPARTDTQYF. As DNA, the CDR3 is TGCGCCAGCAGCCCCCCTGCGAGGACAGATACGCAGTATTTT.

CDR3 in amino acids: CASSAYEQYF. As DNA, the CDR3 is TGTGCCAGCAGTGCCTACGAGCAGTACTTC. V usage is TRBV2 and J usage is TRBJ2-7; no definite D call. Trimming removed 4 bases at V and 2 bases at J, with 0 bases between. CDR1 is SNHLY and CDR2 is FYNNEI in the germline V gene. This CDR3 comprises 10 residues. Using reference TRBV2 and TRBJ2-7 for the parts outside the CDR3, the full variable domain is EPEVTQTPSHQVTQMGQEVILRCVPISNHLYFYWYRQILGQKVEFLVSFYNNEISEKSEIFDDQFSVERPDGSNFTLKIRSTKLEDSAMYFCASSAYEQYFGPGTRLTVT.